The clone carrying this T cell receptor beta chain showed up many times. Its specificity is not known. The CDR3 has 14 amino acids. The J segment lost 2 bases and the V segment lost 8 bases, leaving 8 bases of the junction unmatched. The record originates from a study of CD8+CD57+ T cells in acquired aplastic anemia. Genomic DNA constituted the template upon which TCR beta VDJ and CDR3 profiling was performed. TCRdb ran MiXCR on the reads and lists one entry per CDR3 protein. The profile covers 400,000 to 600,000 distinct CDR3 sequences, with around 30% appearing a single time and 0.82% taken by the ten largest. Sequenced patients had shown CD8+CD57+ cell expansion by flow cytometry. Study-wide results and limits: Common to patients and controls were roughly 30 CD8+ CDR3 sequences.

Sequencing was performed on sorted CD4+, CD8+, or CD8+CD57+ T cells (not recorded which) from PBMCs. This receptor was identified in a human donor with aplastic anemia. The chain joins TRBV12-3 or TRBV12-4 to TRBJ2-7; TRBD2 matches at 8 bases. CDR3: CASRPAGGAYEQYF. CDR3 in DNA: TGTGCCAGCCGTCCGGCGGGAGGAGCCTACGAGCAGTACTTC.